This TCR beta chain was observed in a study of blood T cell repertoires in COVID-19. Background on the study: PBMCs, B-cell-depleted T cells, or T cells were the source of the cDNA or gDNA that made up the material.

V lost 5 bases, J lost 7 bases, and 6 bases stayed unmatched. Germline CDR1 reads SGHTA; CDR2 reads FQGNSA. The CDR3 runs 15 residues. Sequenced by immunoSEQ multiplex PCR; TCRdb stores in-frame clones only, minus some. Seen here are about 250,000 clones, approximately 85% observed once, and the top ten hold about 7%. Membership in each cohort depended on participant-reported clinical history. Before they entered the study, exposed participants had met a COVID-19 case within 2 weeks. This chain links TRBV7-2 with TRBJ2-1; 12 nucleotides agree with TRBD1. The sequenced sample was PBMCs or T cells enriched from blood (not recorded which). This TCR came from a woman between 45 and 65 years old who had been exposed to COVID-19. CDR3 sequence reads: CASSIGTGGMNEQFF. The CDR3 region has the DNA TGTGCCAGCAGCATCGGGACAGGGGGCATGAATGAGCAGTTCTTC. Based on the CDR3 plus reference TRBV7-2 and TRBJ2-1, the full variable domain is GAGVSQSPSNKVTEKGKDVELRCDPISGHTALYWYRQSLGQGLEFLIYFQGNSAPDKSGLPSDRFSAERTGGSVSTLTIQRTQQEDSAVYLCASSIGTGGMNEQFFGPGTRLTVL.